This passage covers 6 T cell receptor beta chains from one sample sequenced in a study of T cell responses to AZD1222 COVID-19 vaccine. Assay used: immunoSEQ multiplex PCR; TCRdb lists only in-frame clones, some missing. The sample shows about 180,000 clones, approximately 94% of them seen only once. Sequenced here: peripheral blood, sampled 28 days after the second AZD1222 dose. The receptors here all came from an adult who received the AZD1222 COVID-19 vaccine.

The rearrangement links TRBV19 to TRBJ2-1; 10 positions match TRBD1. Germline V gives CDR1 LNHDA, CDR2 SQIVND (reference sequence). The ends lost 6 bases at V and 11 bases at J; junction bases unmatched: 4. This CDR3 has 12 amino acids. The CDR3 sequence: CASSPDRGKQFF. The CDR3 region has the DNA TGTGCCAGTAGCCCGGACAGGGGGAAGCAGTTCTTC. Combining the CDR3 with reference TRBV19 and TRBJ2-1 gives the whole variable domain DGGITQSPKYLFRKEGQNVTLSCEQNLNHDAMYWYRQDPGQGLRLIYYSQIVNDFQKGDIAEGYSVSREKKESFPLTVTSAQKNPTAFYLCASSPDRGKQFFGPGTRLTVL.

V and J are TRBV9 and TRBJ1-3; 8 positions match TRBD1. The CDR3 length is 15 residues. CDR1 and CDR2 from the germline V gene are SGDLS and YYNGEE. Trimming removed 1 base from V and 2 bases from J; junction bases left unmatched: 2. CDR3 in amino acids: CASSVRTGTGNTIYF. CDR3 nucleotides: TGTGCCAGCAGCGTACGGACAGGGACTGGAAACACCATATATTTT.

The chain employs TRBV14 and TRBJ2-5; no definite D call. The CDR3 contains 15 residues. Germline CDR1 and CDR2: SGHDN and FVKESK. V lost 4 bases to trimming and J lost 1 base, with 13 bases between them. This chain's CDR3 is CASSRIGIRQETQYF. CDR3 DNA sequence: TGTGCCAGCAGCCGCATCGGTATCCGCCAAGAGACCCAGTACTTC.

This clone was detected only once. This rearrangement joins TRBV27 to TRBJ2-7, with D maybe TRBD1 (5 bases). Germline V gives CDR1 MNHEY, CDR2 SMNVEV (reference sequence). This CDR3 region has 14 residues. V lost 2 bases, J lost 5 bases, and 13 bases lay in between. Here the CDR3 DNA reads TGTGCCAGCAGTTTACGACAGTCGGTTGACGAGCAGTACTTC. This translates into CASSLRQSVDEQYF.

The rearrangement joins TRBV25-1 to TRBJ2-1; 8 bases line up with TRBD2. Germline V gene data show CDR1 as MGHDK and CDR2 as SYGVNS. The trim removed 3 bases at V and 3 bases at J, leaving 4 bases unmatched. This CDR3 is built from 15 residues. CDR3 nucleotides: TGTGCCAGCAGTGAGTGGCTAGCGGGCTACAATGAGCAGTTCTTC. This sequence encodes CASSEWLAGYNEQFF.

The chain's CDR3 is CASSLTRQGHNEKLFF. The CDR3 bases are TGTGCCAGCAGCTTGACCCGACAGGGACATAATGAAAAACTGTTTTTT. V gene TRBV11-3 combines with J gene TRBJ1-4; 7 bases are a match to TRBD1. The germline gives CDR1 SGHNT, CDR2 YENEEA. V was clipped by 3 bases and J by 4 bases; unmatched bases: 8. The CDR3 is made up of 16 amino acids.